This T cell receptor (beta chain) was sequenced in a study of Graves' ophthalmopathy and Graves' hyperthyroidism (dated by TCRdb to 2017 to 2018). Background on the whole study: Hyperthyroidism was defined as stable when no progression to ophthalmopathy occurred within 18 months of follow-up. The study used TCR beta repertoire signatures to distinguish Graves' ophthalmopathy from Graves' hyperthyroidism and to predict progression to ophthalmopathy. In total, some 140 blood samples were TCR-sequenced: around 42 ophthalmopathy, roughly 77 hyperthyroidism and some 17 hyperthyroidism-to-ophthalmopathy patients. A discovery set of more than 90 patients (43 ophthalmopathy, 55 to 65 stable hyperthyroidism) was enrolled to explore V-J signatures distinguishing ophthalmopathy from hyperthyroidism. An independent validation cohort was composed of fewer than 20 hyperthyroidism patients and 17 patients who later progressed from hyperthyroidism to ophthalmopathy. T-cell repertoires of thyroid tissue and blood were compared in 5 or 6 hyperthyroidism patients. After sampling, hyperthyroidism patients received methimazole starting at 30 mg daily, and ophthalmopathy patients received high-dose intravenous methylprednisolone. General study outcomes and caveats: In cross-validation, the 13-signature model distinguished ophthalmopathy from stable hyperthyroidism with more than 85% sensitivity and about 81% specificity, while in the test set the corresponding values were about 79% and 69%. In validation, the model predicted ophthalmopathy progression with 55% to 71% sensitivity and around 72% specificity; fewer than 15 predicted patients were CT-confirmed with GO in a median of about 6.1 months. Among expanded thyroid clonotypes with frequency above 0.001, most also showed up in blood, which suggests that blood repertoires may reflect the thyroid immune response. Sample size was not predetermined statistically, and investigators were not blinded to group allocation.

The hyperthyroidism patients were 18 to 65 years old and newly diagnosed, with a disease duration of less than 2 months. Patients with other autoimmune diseases, uncontrolled infections, pregnancy or lactation were excluded from the study. Clinical symptoms, serum thyroxine, TRAb, thyroid ultrasound and orbital computed tomography were used for diagnosis. Total RNA was extracted with Trizol reagent and quality-checked on an Agilent 2100 Bioanalyzer. For this clonotype: Its binding antigen is unknown. No much larger clonotype is one base removed from it; base qualities were not supplied.

For CDR1 and CDR2, the germline V gene (reference sequence) lists DFQATT and SNEGSKA. V gives up 6 bases and J gives up 10 bases, and the segment between their germline ends measures 18 bases. The CDR3 spans 13 residues, from the cysteine through the phenylalanine. Just the 39-base CDR3 DNA is kept, in frame starting at base 1. For repertoire sequencing, TCR beta CDR3 regions were amplified from RNA transcripts. A first-round RT-PCR used HTBI primers with the Qiagen OneStep RT-PCR kit, followed by a second-round multiplex PCR, size selection and purification. Sequencing of the libraries was carried out on an Illumina HiSeq2000 in paired-end mode with 100 bp reads. The published analysis was carried out like this. SOAPnuke was used to process the reads, throwing out any read that had adapters, had uncalled bases, had a mean Phred below 15, or lacked an exact constant-primer or identifier match. COPE v1.2.5 was used to merge high-quality paired reads. Unique nucleotide sequences were defined as clonotypes and aligned to IMGT TRB V, D and J references using MiTCR v1.1. Analysis was restricted to V-J combinations with a frequency above 0.0001, which covered 99.2% of repertoires. For each V-J combination, a TCR clonal expansion and chaos score was defined as F50 clonal expansion divided by the chaos observed in the TCRdist matrix. Welch's t-statistics and random forest were used to reduce features to 13 V-J combinations, which were fed into a naive Bayes classifier. Thyroid-blood repertoire similarity was quantified with the Morisita-Horn index. TCRdb cleaned the public reads at Q25 with fastp, built clones with MiXCR and kept in-frame beta chains. Under each unique CDR3 protein, matching rows form one entry showing the most common genes and DNA. The V and J calls come from TCRdb's annotation, not from the publication. The sample yields 900,000 to 1,200,000 distinct CDR3 sequences; about 38% were counted once. The ten largest clones take up approximately 12% of the sample.

Sequences were obtained from peripheral blood or thyroid tissue (not recorded which). Here the chain combines TRBV20-1 and TRBJ1-4; matching of 6 bases hints at TRBD1 as the D gene. The receptor was derived from an adult man with Graves' hyperthyroidism. The encoded CDR3 is CSAAGGGVGKLFF. Here is the DNA: TGCAGTGCCGCGGGAGGGGGTGTTGGAAAACTGTTTTTT.